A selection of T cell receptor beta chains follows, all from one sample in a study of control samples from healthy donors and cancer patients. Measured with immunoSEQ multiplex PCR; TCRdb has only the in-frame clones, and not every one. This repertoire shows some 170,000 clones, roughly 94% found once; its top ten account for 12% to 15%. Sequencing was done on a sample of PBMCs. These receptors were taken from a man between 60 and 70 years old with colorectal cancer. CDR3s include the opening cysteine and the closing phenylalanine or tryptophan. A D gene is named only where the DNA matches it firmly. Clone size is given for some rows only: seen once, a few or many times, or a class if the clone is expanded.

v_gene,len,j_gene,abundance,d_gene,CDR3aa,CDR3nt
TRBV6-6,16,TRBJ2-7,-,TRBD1,CASRILSGTGSYEQYF,TGTGCCAGCAGAATTTTATCCGGGACAGGCTCCTACGAGCAGTACTTC
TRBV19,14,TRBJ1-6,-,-,CASAHVPGGSPLHF,TGTGCCAGTGCCCACGTCCCGGGTGGATCACCCCTCCACTTT
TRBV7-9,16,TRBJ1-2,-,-,CASSLEGRPGSYGYTF,TGTGCCAGCAGCTTAGAGGGCCGACCGGGAAGCTATGGCTACACCTTC
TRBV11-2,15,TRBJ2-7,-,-,CASSPHAGAGYEQYF,TGTGCCAGCAGCCCCCACGCGGGGGCTGGGTACGAGCAGTACTTC
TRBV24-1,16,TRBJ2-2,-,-,CATSDLGRANTGELFF,TGTGCCACCAGTGATTTAGGCAGAGCGAACACCGGGGAGCTGTTTTTT
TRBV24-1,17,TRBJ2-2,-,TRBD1,CATSDPPGTGDTGELFF,TGTGCCACCAGTGACCCTCCCGGGACAGGGGACACCGGGGAGCTGTTTTTT
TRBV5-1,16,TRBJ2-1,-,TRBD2,CASSNTSGGLYNEQFF,TGCGCCAGCAGCAATACTAGCGGGGGGCTGTACAATGAGCAGTTCTTC
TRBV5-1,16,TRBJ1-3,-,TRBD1,CASSPGQESSGNTIYF,TGCGCCAGCAGTCCCGGACAGGAAAGCTCTGGAAACACCATATATTTT
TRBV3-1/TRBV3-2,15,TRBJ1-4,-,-,CASSLDSTTNEKLFF,TGTGCCAGCAGCCTGGACAGCACAACTAATGAAAAACTGTTTTTT
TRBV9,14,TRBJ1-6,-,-,CASSVAMGYSPLHF,TGTGCCAGCAGCGTAGCTATGGGGTATTCACCCCTCCACTTT
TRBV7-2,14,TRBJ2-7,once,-,CASSSPLQDYEQYF,TGTGCCAGCAGCTCCCCCCTCCAGGACTACGAGCAGTACTTC
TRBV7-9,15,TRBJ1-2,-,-,CASSLVGQVTYGYTF,TGTGCCAGCAGCTTAGTTGGTCAGGTGACCTATGGCTACACCTTC
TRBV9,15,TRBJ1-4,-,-,CASSPGGLTNEKLFF,TGTGCCAGCAGCCCCGGGGGTTTGACTAATGAAAAACTGTTTTTT
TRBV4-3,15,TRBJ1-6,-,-,CASSQTSQGSSPLHF,TGCGCCAGCAGCCAAACCAGCCAGGGGTCTTCACCCCTCCACTTT
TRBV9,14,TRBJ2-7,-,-,CASSVALASYEQYF,TGTGCCAGCAGCGTAGCACTAGCATCCTACGAGCAGTACTTC
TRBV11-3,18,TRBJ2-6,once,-,CASSLGPGSSSGANVLTF,TGTGCCAGCAGCTTAGGTCCGGGGTCGAGCTCTGGGGCCAACGTCCTGACTTTC
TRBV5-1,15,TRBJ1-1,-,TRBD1,CASSLDLQGAVEAFF,TGCGCCAGCAGCTTGGACTTACAGGGGGCGGTTGAAGCTTTCTTT
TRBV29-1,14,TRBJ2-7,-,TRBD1,CSVEGGQGFYEQYF,TGCAGCGTTGAGGGGGGACAGGGGTTTTACGAGCAGTACTTC
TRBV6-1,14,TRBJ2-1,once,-,CASSEWRESREQFF,TGTGCCAGCAGTGAATGGAGGGAGTCCCGTGAGCAGTTCTTC
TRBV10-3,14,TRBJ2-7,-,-,CAISESDTSYEQYF,TGTGCCATCAGTGAGTCTGACACCTCCTACGAGCAGTACTTC
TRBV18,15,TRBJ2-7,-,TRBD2,CASSQGLAGVNEQYF,TGTGCCAGCTCACAAGGACTAGCGGGGGTGAACGAGCAGTACTTC
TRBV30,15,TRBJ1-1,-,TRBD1,CAWRQPGQGNTEAFF,TGTGCCTGGAGACAACCGGGACAGGGGAACACTGAAGCTTTCTTT
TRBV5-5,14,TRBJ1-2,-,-,CASSFTGTHYGYTF,TGTGCCAGCAGCTTTACCGGGACCCACTATGGCTACACCTTC
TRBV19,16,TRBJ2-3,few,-,CASSIVGGLRTDTQYF,TGTGCCAGTAGTATAGTTGGTGGACTACGCACAGATACGCAGTATTTT
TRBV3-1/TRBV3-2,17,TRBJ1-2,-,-,CASSQAGARASINGYTF,TGTGCCAGCAGCCAAGCGGGGGCCAGGGCCTCTATTAACGGCTACACCTTC